Listed below are T cell receptor beta chains from one sample, sequenced in a study of cytomegalovirus exposure and HLA in healthy donors. Method: immunoSEQ multiplex PCR; TCRdb's copy keeps in-frame clones and lacks some. The sample includes 110,000 to 150,000 clones, 75% to 80% of them seen just once. What was sequenced was PBMCs. These receptors were collected from a young woman in good health and CMV-seronegative. The CDR3 runs from the conserved cysteine through the conserved F or W.

V gene	J gene	CDR3 protein
TRBV29-1	TRBJ2-7	CSVEVVGGYEQYF
TRBV9	TRBJ2-2	CASSAISGGIIGELFF
TRBV6-5	TRBJ1-1	CASTSGGRTEAFF
TRBV9	TRBJ1-6	CASSVTGNSPLHF
TRBV15	TRBJ2-5	CATRLDRDRETQYF
TRBV5-4	TRBJ1-2	CASSLTGDYGYTF
TRBV7-8	TRBJ1-1	CASSLGWLRAEAFF
TRBV29-1	TRBJ2-1	CSVEDAQGEGNEQFF
TRBV5-8	TRBJ2-5	CASSLFSQETQYF
TRBV11-3	TRBJ2-2	CASSPGQTTGELFF
TRBV28	TRBJ1-2	CATQKGWDGYTF
TRBV5-1	TRBJ2-7	CASSWTGLSYEQYF
TRBV5-4	TRBJ2-2	CASSLGWSGELFF
TRBV9	TRBJ2-1	CASSVEVYNEQFF